One T cell receptor (beta chain) is described in this entry. As handled by the study authors: Estimates of nucleated cell counts were drawn from the amplification of reference gene primers. TCRdb's copy holds only in-frame clones and misses some; the assay was immunoSEQ multiplex PCR. The V and J calls and the clone size are those of that table, but D and trimming were determined from the DNA. This repertoire shows 310,000 or so clones, more than 75% found once; its top ten account for about 1.2%. The data belong to a study of blood T cell repertoires in COVID-19. Study overall: Italy, Spain and the United States were the sources of the convalescent and acute COVID-19 samples. In each case, the material was cDNA or gDNA derived from T cells, B-cell-depleted T cells, or PBMCs.

V was trimmed by 6 bases and J by 1 base, leaving 9 bases between them. CDR1 and CDR2 (germline): MNHEY, SVGAGI. This CDR3 is 13 amino acids long. Sequenced material: peripheral blood. The chain uses TRBV6-5 and TRBJ2-5; possible D gene TRBD1, 5 bases. The TCR originated in a man in his sixties or seventies with acute or convalescent COVID-19. The CDR3 protein is CASSLTVQETQYF. The CDR3 DNA sequence: TGTGCCAGCAGCCTGACAGTCCAAGAGACCCAGTACTTC.